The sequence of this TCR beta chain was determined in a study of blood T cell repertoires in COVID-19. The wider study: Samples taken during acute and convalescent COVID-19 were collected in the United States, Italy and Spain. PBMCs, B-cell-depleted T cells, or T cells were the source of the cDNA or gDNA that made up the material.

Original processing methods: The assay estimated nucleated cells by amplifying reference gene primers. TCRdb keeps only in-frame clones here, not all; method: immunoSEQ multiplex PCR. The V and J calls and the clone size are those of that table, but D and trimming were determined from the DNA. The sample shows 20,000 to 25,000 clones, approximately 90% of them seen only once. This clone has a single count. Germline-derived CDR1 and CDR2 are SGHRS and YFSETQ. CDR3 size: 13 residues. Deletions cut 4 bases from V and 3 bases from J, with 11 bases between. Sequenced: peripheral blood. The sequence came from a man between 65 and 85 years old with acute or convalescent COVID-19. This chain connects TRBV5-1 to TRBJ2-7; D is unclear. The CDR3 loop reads CASSPGGGYEQYF. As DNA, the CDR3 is TGCGCCAGCAGCCCGGGTGGCGGCTACGAGCAGTACTTC.